The present T cell receptor (beta chain) was sequenced within a study of T cell responses to AZD1222 COVID-19 vaccine. Profiled with immunoSEQ multiplex PCR; TCRdb holds only in-frame clones, not every one. The sample contains 110,000 to 150,000 clones, 90% to 95% of which appear only once. V lost 8 bases and J lost 0, with 19 bases in between. The CDR3 has 17 residues. Germline assignment: CDR1 LNHDA and CDR2 SQIVND (reference sequence). Study-level points and caveats: In a largely white British group with more females than males, clonal diversity was possibly underestimated.

Of note for this clone: As yet, its antigen is unknown.

Sample: peripheral blood, taken on day 0 of AZD1222 vaccination. The chain recombines TRBV19 with TRBJ2-2, with D possibly matching TRBD1 (5 bases). The receptor was isolated from an adult in good health. CDR3 DNA sequence: TGTGCCAGTCGGTCCGCAGCTGGACAAACGAACACCGGGGAGCTGTTTTTT. Protein sequence: CASRSAAGQTNTGELFF. Variable domain in full (rest from reference TRBV19 and TRBJ2-2): DGGITQSPKYLFRKEGQNVTLSCEQNLNHDAMYWYRQDPGQGLRLIYYSQIVNDFQKGDIAEGYSVSREKKESFPLTVTSAQKNPTAFYLCASRSAAGQTNTGELFFGEGSRLTVL.